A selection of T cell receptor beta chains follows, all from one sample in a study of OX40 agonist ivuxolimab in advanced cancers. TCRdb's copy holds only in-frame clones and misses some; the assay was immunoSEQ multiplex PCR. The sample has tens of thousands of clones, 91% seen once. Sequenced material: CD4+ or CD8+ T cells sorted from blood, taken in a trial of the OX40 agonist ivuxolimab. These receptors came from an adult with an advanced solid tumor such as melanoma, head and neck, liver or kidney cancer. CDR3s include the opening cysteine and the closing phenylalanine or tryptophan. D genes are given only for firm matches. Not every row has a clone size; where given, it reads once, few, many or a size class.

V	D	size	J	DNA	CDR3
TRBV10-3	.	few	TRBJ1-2	TGTGCCATCAGTGTCTCCGGGAACTATGGCTACACCTTC	CAISVSGNYGYTF
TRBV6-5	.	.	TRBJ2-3	TGTGCCAGCAGTTACTCGATATTCGGGAAGGGAGATACGCAGTATTTT	CASSYSIFGKGDTQYF
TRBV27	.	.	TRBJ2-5	TGTGCCAGCAGGATGGGACGGATCCAAGAGACCCAGTACTTC	CASRMGRIQETQYF
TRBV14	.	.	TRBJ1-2	TGTGCCAGCAGCCGGGTTAACATCCCTAACTATGGCTACACCTTC	CASSRVNIPNYGYTF
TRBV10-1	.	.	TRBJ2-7	TGCGCCAGCAGTGAAATAGGGCTTGGAGCCGAGCAGTACTTC	CASSEIGLGAEQYF
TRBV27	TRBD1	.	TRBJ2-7	TGTGCCAGCAGTCCAATCGGGGGACAGGGCTTTTACGAGCAGTACTTC	CASSPIGGQGFYEQYF
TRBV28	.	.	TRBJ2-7	TGTGCCAGCAGTGTGCTATCCTACGAGCAGTACTTC	CASSVLSYEQYF
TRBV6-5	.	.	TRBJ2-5	TGTGCCAGCAGTTTTTCCGACCTGACGGGAGAGACCCAGTACTTC	CASSFSDLTGETQYF
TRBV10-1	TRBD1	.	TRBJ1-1	TGCGCCAGCAGTGGGATGACAGGGTCGGACACTGAAGCTTTCTTT	CASSGMTGSDTEAFF
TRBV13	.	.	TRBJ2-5	TGTGCCAGCAGCTTAGGCCGGGGGGCCCTCATACAAGAGACCCAGTACTTC	CASSLGRGALIQETQYF
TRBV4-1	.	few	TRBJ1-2	TGCGCCAGCAGCCAAGAAGGGACCGACTATGGCTACACCTTC	CASSQEGTDYGYTF
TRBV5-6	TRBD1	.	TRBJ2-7	TGTGCCAGCAGCTTAGGTGCGGGGGACAGGGATTACGAGCAGTACTTC	CASSLGAGDRDYEQYF
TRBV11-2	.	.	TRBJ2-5	TGTGCCAGCAGCTTAGAGGGGTACCAAGAGACCCAGTACTTC	CASSLEGYQETQYF
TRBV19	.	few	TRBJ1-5	TGTGCCAGTATTGGAGGATTCGATCAGCCCCAGCATTTT	CASIGGFDQPQHF
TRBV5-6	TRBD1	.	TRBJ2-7	TGTGCCAGCAGCTTCGGGACAGCCTACGAGCAGTACTTC	CASSFGTAYEQYF
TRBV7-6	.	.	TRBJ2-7	TGTGCCAGCAGCCCCAGCGCCTACGAGCAGTACTTC	CASSPSAYEQYF
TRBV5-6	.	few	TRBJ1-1	TGTGCCAGCAGCACCGTGGAGAATATGAACACTGAAGCTTTCTTT	CASSTVENMNTEAFF
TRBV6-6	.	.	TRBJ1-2	TGTGCCAGCAGTTACTCCCCGGCGGAGGGCTACACCTTC	CASSYSPAEGYTF
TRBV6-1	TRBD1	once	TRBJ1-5	TGTGCCAGCAGTGAAGCGCGTGGGACAGGGTATGAGCCCCAGCATTTT	CASSEARGTGYEPQHF
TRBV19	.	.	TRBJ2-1	TGTGCCAGTAGTCGGGCAGGAGAAAACAATGAGCAGTTCTTC	CASSRAGENNEQFF
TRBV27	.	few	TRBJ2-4	TGTGCCACCTTCTCCTCTTCGTACATTCAGTACTTC	CATFSSSYIQYF
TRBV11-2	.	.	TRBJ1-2	TGTGCCAGTGATGGCTACACCTTC	CASDGYTF
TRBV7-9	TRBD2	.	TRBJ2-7	TGTGCCAGCAGCTTAGTGGGCGGGGGAACTATAGACGAGCAGTACTTC	CASSLVGGGTIDEQYF
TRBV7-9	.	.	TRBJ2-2	TGTGCCAGAAACACGGATACCGGGGAGCTGTTTTTT	CARNTDTGELFF
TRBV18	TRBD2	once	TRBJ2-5	TGTGCCAGCTCACCAGGCGGCGGGGGGGAAGAGACCCAGTACTTC	CASSPGGGGEETQYF
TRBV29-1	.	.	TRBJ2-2	TGCAGCGTTGGCAGGCAGTACGGGGAGCTGTTTTTT	CSVGRQYGELFF
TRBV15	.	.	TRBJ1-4	TGTGCCACCAGTGATAGGTGGAATGAAAAACTGTTTTTT	CATSDRWNEKLFF
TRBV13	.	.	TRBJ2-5	TGTGCCAGCAGCTTAGAACAGAGCGGGGAGACCCAGTACTTC	CASSLEQSGETQYF
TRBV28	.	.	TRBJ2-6	TGTGCCAGCAGTCCACAGACAGAATTTACCTCTGGGGCCAACGTCCTGACTTTC	CASSPQTEFTSGANVLTF
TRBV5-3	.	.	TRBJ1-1	TGTGCCAGAAGCTTGGGGGCCTCGAGGTGGACTGAAGCTTTCTTT	CARSLGASRWTEAFF
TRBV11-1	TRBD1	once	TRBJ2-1	TGTGCCAGCAGCTTAACCCTTGAGGACAGGATAACCTACAATGAGCAGTTCTTC	CASSLTLEDRITYNEQFF
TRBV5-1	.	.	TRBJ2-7	TGCGCCAGCAGCCTTGGGGCAGGAGATCGCGAGCAGTACTTC	CASSLGAGDREQYF
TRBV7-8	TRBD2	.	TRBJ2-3	TGTGCCAGCAGCTATAGCGGGGGGAGCACAGATACGCAGTATTTT	CASSYSGGSTDTQYF
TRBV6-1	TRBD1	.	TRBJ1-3	TGTGCCAGCAGCCCCCTAGACAGGGGAAGAAACACCATATATTTT	CASSPLDRGRNTIYF
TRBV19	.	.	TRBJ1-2	TGTGCCAGTAGTACTTATGGGGCCAATTATGGCTACACCTTC	CASSTYGANYGYTF
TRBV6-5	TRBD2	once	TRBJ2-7	TGTGCCAGCGCGAGCGGGGGTGCCTACGAGCAGTACTTC	CASASGGAYEQYF
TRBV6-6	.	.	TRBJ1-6	TGTGCCAGCCTAGGAGGGTTCTATAATTCACCCCTCCACTTT	CASLGGFYNSPLHF
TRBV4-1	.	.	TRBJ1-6	TGCGCCAGCAGCCACGTCGATCCGATTGATTCACCCCTCCACTTT	CASSHVDPIDSPLHF
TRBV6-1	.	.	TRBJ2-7	TGTGCCCGCAAGGTGGACGAGCAGTACTTC	CARKVDEQYF
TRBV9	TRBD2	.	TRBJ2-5	TGTGCCAGCAGCGTAGCCGGGAGGTTTTCTGAGACCCAGTACTTC	CASSVAGRFSETQYF
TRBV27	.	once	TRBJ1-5	TGTGCCAGCAGTTTATCGGAAGGGGGTCAGCCCCAGCATTTT	CASSLSEGGQPQHF
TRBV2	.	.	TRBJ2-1	TGTGCCAGTACCGGAGGGACCTCAACTCCGGTGAGCTCCTACAATGAGCAGTTCTTC	CASTGGTSTPVSSYNEQFF
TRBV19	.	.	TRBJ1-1	TGTGCCAGTAGTAGATACAGGGAAGGAGCTTTCTTT	CASSRYREGAFF
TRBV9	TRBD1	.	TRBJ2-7	TGTGCCAGCAGCGTAGATGGTGGGACAGGGCTTTACGAGCAGTACTTC	CASSVDGGTGLYEQYF
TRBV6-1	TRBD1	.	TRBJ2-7	TGTGCCAGCAGATGGACAGGGGGAAAACGGCAGTACTTC	CASRWTGGKRQYF
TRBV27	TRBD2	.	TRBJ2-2	TGTGCCAGCACGGGCGGGGGTAACACCGGGGAGCTGTTTTTT	CASTGGGNTGELFF